Listed here are 19 T cell receptor beta chains from one sample, sequenced in a study of cytomegalovirus exposure and HLA in healthy donors. Vbeta (60) and Jbeta (13) primers were used in the PCR. Measured with immunoSEQ multiplex PCR; TCRdb has only the in-frame clones, and not every one. The repertoire has roughly 200,000 clones, about 9% of them found once; the top ten carry less than 1.5%. The source material was PBMCs. The receptors were sampled from a woman in her twenties or thirties in good health and CMV-seropositive.

This clone was detected only a few times. The chain uses TRBV5-5 and TRBJ1-1; D unresolved. The CDR3 contains 13 residues. Germline lookup yields CDR1 SGHKS and CDR2 YYEKEE (reference sequence). Deletions cut 0 bases from V and 2 bases from J, with 5 bases between. In DNA, the CDR3 is TGTGCCAGCAGCTTGGACATAAACACTGAAGCTTTCTTT. It codes for CASSLDINTEAFF.

The chain recombines TRBV30 with TRBJ1-1, with D uncertain. The CDR3 is 13 residues long. CDR1 and CDR2 (germline): GTSNPN, SVGIG (reference sequence). Trimming removed 5 bases at V and 0 bases at J, with 10 bases between. CDR3 residues: CAWGEGVNTEAFF. The CDR3 coding sequence is TGTGCCTGGGGAGAGGGCGTGAACACTGAAGCTTTCTTT.

The CDR3 spells CASSESGLLNSPLHF. DNA for the CDR3: TGTGCCAGCAGTGAATCAGGTCTCCTTAATTCACCCCTCCACTTT. The chain recombines TRBV6-1 with TRBJ1-6; D gene ambiguous. Trimming took off 2 bases at V and 6 bases at J, with 11 bases between the two ends. Germline CDR1 MNHNS, CDR2 SASEGT. This CDR3 spans 15 amino acids.

The gene calls are TRBV19 and TRBJ2-5, with TRBD2 matching over 7 bases. J gave up 0 bases and V 7 bases, and 2 bases lay outside the gene matches. This CDR3 is 13 amino acids long. Germline V gene sequence: CDR1 LNHDA, CDR2 SQIVND (reference sequence). The chain's CDR3 is CASIGGYQETQYF. As DNA, the CDR3 is TGTGCCAGTATCGGGGGGTACCAAGAGACCCAGTACTTC.

The chain employs TRBV14 and TRBJ1-5, with unresolved D. V lost 0 bases, J lost 9 bases, and 9 bases lay in between. CDR3 size: 13 residues. From germline, CDR1 is SGHDN and CDR2 FVKESK. Here the CDR3 DNA reads TGTGCCAGCAGCCAAGATCAACCGGGGCCCCAGCATTTT. It codes for CASSQDQPGPQHF.

The chain is built from TRBV5-1 and TRBJ1-3; no definite D call. Germline CDR1 SGHRS, CDR2 YFSETQ. With 3 bases removed from V and 3 bases from J, the gap between germline ends came to 10 bases. This CDR3 is built from 14 residues. Here the CDR3 DNA reads TGCGCCAGCAGCTCCGACGGGATTGGAAACACCATATATTTT. It is translated as CASSSDGIGNTIYF.

With regard to this clone: The DNA is omitted, as the CDR3 cannot be located on it reliably, and the CDR3 follows TCRdb's listing. The genes are TRBV19 and TRBJ2-3; TRBD2, the table's D call, was not compared with the DNA. The CDR3 is 11 residues long, ends included. The germline V gene has CDR1 LNHDA and CDR2 SQIVND (reference sequence). This chain's CDR3 is CASTSGDTQYF.

V and J are TRBV6-6 and TRBJ1-2; TRBD1 aligns across 10 bases. The CDR3 consists of 16 residues. The junction had 13 bases not matched to a gene; V was cut back by 7 bases and J by 5 bases. Looked up from germline, CDR1 is MNHNY and CDR2 is SVGAGI (reference sequence). CDR3 loop: CASISGTGATRYGYTF. The CDR3 nucleotides are TGTGCCAGCATCTCCGGGACAGGGGCTACTCGGTATGGCTACACCTTC.

The CDR3 spells CASGSGQGAPLHF. CDR3 coding DNA: TGTGCCAGCGGATCGGGACAGGGGGCACCCCTCCACTTT. V usage is TRBV6-5 and J usage is TRBJ1-6, with 11 bases that match TRBD1. The CDR3 has 13 amino acids. The V gene end was trimmed by 8 bases and the J gene end by 11 bases; junction bases not matched to a gene: 5. The germline V gene has CDR1 MNHEY and CDR2 SVGAGI.

The chain combines TRBV27 with TRBJ2-1; D may be TRBD2 (5 bases). Germline V lookup: CDR1 MNHEY, CDR2 SMNVEV (reference sequence). Deletions cut 3 bases from V and 7 bases from J, with 16 bases between. The CDR3 is 15 residues long. The DNA of the CDR3 is TGTGCCAGCAGTTTGATACTAGAGGATAGGAATGAGCAGTTCTTC. Protein: CASSLILEDRNEQFF.

J is TRBJ2-5 and V is TRBV30; tentative D call: TRBD1 (5 bases). V was trimmed by 0 bases and J by 5 bases, leaving 10 bases between them. CDR3 size: 13 residues. CDR1 GTSNPN and CDR2 SVGIG come from the germline V gene (reference sequence). CDR3 loop: CAWSVQVVETQYF. The CDR3 nucleotides read TGTGCCTGGAGTGTACAGGTGGTGGAGACCCAGTACTTC.

The chain combines TRBV13 with TRBJ2-3, with 9 positions matching TRBD1. This CDR3 has 15 residues. Germline CDR1 reads PRHDT; CDR2 reads FYEKMQ (reference sequence). V dropped 5 bases and J dropped 6; count of bases not matched to a gene: 9. The CDR3 loop reads CASSPTGGSQDTQYF. CDR3 in DNA: TGTGCCAGCAGCCCCACAGGGGGCTCTCAGGATACGCAGTATTTT.

The rearrangement joins TRBV18 to TRBJ2-5, with 7 bases aligning to TRBD1. Per germline, CDR1 KGHSH and CDR2 LQKENI. With 3 bases clipped from V and 2 bases from J, the junction kept 0 bases outside the gene matches. The CDR3 sequence is 13 residues long. This CDR3 is CASSPGQQETQYF. The CDR3 nucleotides are TGTGCCAGCTCACCGGGACAGCAAGAGACCCAGTACTTC.

This clone was counted a single time. The gene calls are TRBV5-1 and TRBJ2-7, with a possible D match to TRBD2 (5 bases). The CDR3 is 17 amino acids. Germline V gene sequence: CDR1 SGHRS, CDR2 YFSETQ. V dropped 2 bases and J dropped 1 base, with 19 bases sitting between them. CDR3 coding DNA: TGCGCCAGCAGCTTTCGAAGAGGGCGGAGTACTTCCTACGAGCAGTACTTC. Its translation: CASSFRRGRSTSYEQYF.

This clone came up a few times. The J gene is TRBJ1-4, the V gene TRBV19, with D possibly being TRBD1 (6 bases). There are 16 residues in the CDR3. Trimming took off 6 bases at V and 4 bases at J, with 18 bases between the two ends. Germline V lookup: CDR1 LNHDA, CDR2 SQIVND (reference sequence). The chain's CDR3 is CASRSLGAGDNEKLFF. The CDR3 DNA reads as TGTGCCAGTAGGTCACTGGGGGCCGGCGATAATGAAAAACTGTTTTTT. The full variable domain, rest sourced from reference TRBV19 and TRBJ1-4, is DGGITQSPKYLFRKEGQNVTLSCEQNLNHDAMYWYRQDPGQGLRLIYYSQIVNDFQKGDIAEGYSVSREKKESFPLTVTSAQKNPTAFYLCASRSLGAGDNEKLFFGSGTQLSVL.

This clone was seen a few times. This sequence joins TRBV6-1 and TRBJ1-3; tentative D call: TRBD1 (6 bases). The CDR3 is 14 amino acids. The ends were cut back, 6 bases at V and 0 bases at J, with 9 bases in the middle. Germline V gene lookup returns CDR1 MNHNS and CDR2 SASEGT. The CDR3 loop is CASRQGHSGNTIYF. CDR3 DNA: TGTGCCAGCAGACAGGGTCACTCTGGAAACACCATATATTTT.

This clone appeared a few times. This chain joins TRBV18 and TRBJ2-5; D perhaps matches TRBD1 (5 bases). From germline, CDR1 is KGHSH and CDR2 LQKENI. V was shortened by 4 bases and J by 5 bases, with 11 bases between the two germline ends. This CDR3 contains 13 residues. CDR3 sequence: CASSQQVAETQYF. DNA for the CDR3: TGTGCCAGCTCACAACAGGTGGCGGAGACCCAGTACTTC.

This clone has only a few counts. The rearrangement joins TRBV7-9 to TRBJ1-3; TRBD1 agrees at 7 bases. The V and J ends lost 5 bases and 2 bases, in that order; junction bases with no gene match: 3. The CDR3 extends over 14 amino acids. The germline CDR1 and CDR2 sequences are SEHNR and FQNEAQ (reference sequence). The CDR3 is CASSTGEAGNTIYF. The CDR3 nucleotides read TGTGCCAGCAGCACAGGGGAGGCTGGAAACACCATATATTTT.

This sequence joins TRBV6-1 and TRBJ1-3, with D perhaps TRBD1 (5 bases). The ends were cut back, 2 bases at V and 9 bases at J, with 14 bases in the middle. CDR3 size: 14 residues. Germline lookup yields CDR1 MNHNS and CDR2 SASEGT. Here the CDR3 DNA reads TGTGCCAGCAGTGAAATAGGGGTCTGGCGCACCATATATTTT. Translated: CASSEIGVWRTIYF.